Listed here are 9 T cell receptor beta chains from one sample, sequenced in a study of naive and memory T cell subsets. The beta constant-region primer was an equimolar mix of two oligonucleotides covering TRBC1 and TRBC2. Nested alpha and beta constant-region primers with the SP2 primer drove four PCR rounds on ligated cDNA. In TCRdb, the UMI-ligation and nested PCR reads were re-called with MiXCR into one record per CDR3 protein. The data contain some 16,000 distinct CDR3 sequences, roughly 8.4% of them singletons. The sequencing input was central memory CD8+ T cells from blood. These TCRs come from a human donor in good health.

The rearrangement uses TRBV14 and TRBJ2-1, with D perhaps TRBD2 (5 bases). The CDR3 length is 16 residues. The germline V gene encodes CDR1 SGHDN and CDR2 FVKESK. V lost 0 bases to trimming and J lost 0 bases, with 9 bases between them. CDR3 sequence: CASSQDHSDSYNEQFF. CDR3 nucleotide sequence: TGTGCCAGCAGCCAAGACCATAGCGACTCCTACAATGAGCAGTTCTTC.

This chain joins TRBV30 and TRBJ1-2; D is possibly TRBD1 (5 bases). The germline V and J ends were trimmed by 4 bases and 4 bases, with 10 bases remaining between them. This CDR3 has 12 amino acids. Germline CDR1 and CDR2: GTSNPN and SVGIG (reference sequence). The CDR3 protein is CAWTEGSYGYTF. Written as DNA, the CDR3 is TGTGCCTGGACTGAGGGGAGCTATGGCTACACCTTC.

This clonotype was seen a few times. V usage is TRBV10-3 and J usage is TRBJ1-2, with a weak D call TRBD1 (5 bases). The ends were cut back, 3 bases at V and 5 bases at J, with 19 bases in the middle. The CDR3 sequence is 16 residues long. CDR1 and CDR2 (germline): ENHRY, SYGVKD. The CDR3 DNA sequence: TGTGCCATCAGTGAATTCTTGCGATCCGGGGGGTATGGCTACACCTTC. Translation gives CAISEFLRSGGYGYTF.

The chain employs TRBV3-1 and TRBJ2-1; 9 bases map to TRBD2. J gave up 8 bases and V 1 base, and 21 bases lay outside the gene matches. The CDR3 is made up of 20 amino acids. Per the germline V gene, CDR1 is LGHDT and CDR2 is YNNKEL (reference sequence). CDR3 sequence: CASSQGVWKREAPQLDEQFF. CDR3 DNA sequence: TGTGCCAGCAGCCAAGGGGTATGGAAGCGGGAGGCCCCGCAGTTAGATGAGCAGTTCTTC.

This clonotype was detected a few times. CDR3: CASSSGTANNEQFF. The CDR3 DNA sequence: TGTGCCAGCAGCTCCGGGACCGCGAACAATGAGCAGTTCTTC. The genes are TRBV14 and TRBJ2-1; the D gene could be TRBD1 or TRBD2 (5 bases each). CDR1 is SGHDN and CDR2 is FVKESK in the germline V gene. CDR3 length equals 14 residues. The V end lost 5 bases, the J end lost 5 bases, and 13 bases lay between the germline ends.

This clonotype was seen many times. The chain employs TRBV6-4 and TRBJ2-1, with D possibly matching TRBD1 (5 bases). The CDR3 runs to 13 residues. CDR1 is MRHNA, CDR2 SNTAGT, per germline. V dropped 0 bases and J dropped 5 bases, with 5 bases sitting between them. The CDR3 nucleotides are TGTGCCAGCAGTGACTCGGACAACAATGAGCAGTTCTTC. Protein: CASSDSDNNEQFF.

The sample holds many counts of this clonotype. The rearrangement joins TRBV6-2 or TRBV6-3 to TRBJ2-6; D not certain. Germline loops: CDR1 MNHEY, CDR2 SVGEGT. The CDR3 is 15 residues long. V dropped 2 bases and J dropped 0 bases, with 5 bases sitting between them. The CDR3, as DNA: TGTGCCAGCAGTTACGTCAGCTCTGGGGCCAACGTCCTGACTTTC. It encodes CASSYVSSGANVLTF.

The CDR3 DNA follows: TGTGCCAGCAGCTTGACAGTTTACATGAACACTGAAGCTTTCTTT. This codes for CASSLTVYMNTEAFF. The chain couples TRBV5-6 to TRBJ1-1, with D uncertain. V lost 1 base and J lost 0, with 10 bases in between. Germline-derived CDR1 and CDR2 are SGHDT and YYEEEE. CDR3 length: 15 residues. Full variable domain (remainder filled in from reference TRBV5-6 and TRBJ1-1): DAGVTQSPTHLIKTRGQQVTLRCSPKSGHDTVSWYQQALGQGPQFIFQYYEEEERQRGNFPDRFSGHQFPNYSSELNVNALLLGDSALYLCASSLTVYMNTEAFFGQGTRLTVV.

This clonotype appeared many times. The chain has TRBV20-1 and TRBJ2-7; D not resolved. V was clipped by 3 bases and J by 3 bases, with 12 bases between them. CDR1 and CDR2 from the germline V gene are DFQATT and SNEGSKA (reference sequence). CDR3 length equals 13 residues. CDR3 sequence (DNA): TGCAGTGCTAGGTCGGCTAGGGACTACGAGCAGTACTTC. It encodes CSARSARDYEQYF.